This entry features one TCR beta chain sequence. Its antigen is not known. The data were obtained in a study of T cell responses to AZD1222 COVID-19 vaccine. The table came from immunoSEQ multiplex PCR; TCRdb's copy has only in-frame clones and leaves some out. The sample lists 200,000 or so clones; 87% were seen once. The germline gives CDR1 LGHDT, CDR2 YNNKEL (reference sequence). Trimming took off 5 bases at V and 7 bases at J, with 14 bases between the two ends. The CDR3 runs 14 residues. Study-level results: Recipients of two AZD1222 doses showed rising Spike-specific TCR breadth and depth. All repertoire sampling was performed exclusively after the peak T cell response. Variant regions that are unmutated are reportedly the target of nearly half of spike-specific TCRs. The sample set comprised mostly white British donors with more females, and clonal diversity was possibly underestimated.

Sequenced here: peripheral blood, sampled on day 0 of MenACWY control vaccination. This sequence was found in an adult in good health. V usage is TRBV3-1 (or the pseudogene TRBV3-2) and J usage is TRBJ2-2; D may be TRBD2 (6 bases). The CDR3 DNA reads TGTGCCAGCAGCGTTCAGGGCGGGAACGGGGAGCTGTTTTTT. Its translation is CASSVQGGNGELFF.